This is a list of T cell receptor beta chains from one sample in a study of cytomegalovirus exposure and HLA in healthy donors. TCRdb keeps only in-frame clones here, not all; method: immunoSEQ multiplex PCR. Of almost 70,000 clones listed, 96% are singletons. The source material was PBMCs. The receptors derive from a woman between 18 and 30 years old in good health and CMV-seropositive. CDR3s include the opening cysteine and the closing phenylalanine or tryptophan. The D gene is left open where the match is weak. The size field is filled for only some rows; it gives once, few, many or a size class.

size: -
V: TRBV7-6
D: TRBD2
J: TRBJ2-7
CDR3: CASSPRLAGRYEQYF
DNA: TGTGCCAGCAGCCCGAGACTAGCGGGAAGGTACGAGCAGTACTTC

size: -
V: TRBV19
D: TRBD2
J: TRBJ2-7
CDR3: CASSITGTSLEQYF
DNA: TGTGCCAGTAGTATTACCGGGACTAGCCTCGAGCAGTACTTC

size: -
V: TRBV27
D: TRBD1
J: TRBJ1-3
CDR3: CASSPNRGRTVGNTIYF
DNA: TGTGCCAGCAGTCCAAACAGGGGGCGAACGGTAGGAAACACCATATATTTT

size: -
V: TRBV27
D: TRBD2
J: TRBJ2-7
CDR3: CASSLAGEFYEQYF
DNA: TGTGCCAGCAGTTTGGCGGGAGAGTTCTACGAGCAGTACTTC

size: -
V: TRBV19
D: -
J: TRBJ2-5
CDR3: CASSAQGYETQYF
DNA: TGTGCCAGTAGTGCACAGGGATACGAGACCCAGTACTTC

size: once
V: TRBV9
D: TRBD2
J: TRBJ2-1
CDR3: CASSPSIAGVGEQFF
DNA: TGTGCCAGCAGCCCATCCATAGCGGGAGTGGGTGAGCAGTTCTTC

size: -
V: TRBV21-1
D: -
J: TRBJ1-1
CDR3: CASSMSRQGTNTEAFF
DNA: TGTGCCAGCAGCATGAGCCGACAGGGGACGAACACTGAAGCTTTCTTT

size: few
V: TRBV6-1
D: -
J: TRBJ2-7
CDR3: CASSESLLSYEQYF
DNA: TGTGCCAGCAGTGAAAGCCTTTTATCCTACGAGCAGTACTTC

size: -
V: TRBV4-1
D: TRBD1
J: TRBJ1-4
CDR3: CASSQDRGTEKLFF
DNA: TGCGCCAGCAGTCAGGACAGGGGAACTGAAAAACTGTTTTTT

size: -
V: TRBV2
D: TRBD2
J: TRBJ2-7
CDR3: CASSEGRTSGIYEQYF
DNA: TGTGCCAGCAGTGAAGGAAGGACTAGCGGGATCTACGAGCAGTACTTC

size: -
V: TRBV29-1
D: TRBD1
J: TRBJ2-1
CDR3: CSVGQGNSYNEQFF
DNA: TGCAGCGTGGGACAGGGGAACTCCTACAATGAGCAGTTCTTC

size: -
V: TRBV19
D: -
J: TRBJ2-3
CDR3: CASSIGGRGAQYF
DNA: TGTGCCAGTAGTATAGGAGGAAGAGGTGCGCAGTATTTT

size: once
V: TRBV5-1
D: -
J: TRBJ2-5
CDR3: CASSLLAGSSQETQYF
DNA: TGCGCCAGCAGCTTGCTGGCGGGCTCCTCCCAAGAGACCCAGTACTTC

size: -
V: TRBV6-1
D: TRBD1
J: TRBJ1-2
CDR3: CASSEALSRGLANYGYTF
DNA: TGTGCCAGCAGTGAAGCGCTAAGTAGGGGGCTTGCTAACTATGGCTACACCTTC

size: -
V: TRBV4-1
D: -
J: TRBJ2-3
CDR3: CASSPTTRSRDTQYF
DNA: TGCGCCAGCAGCCCTACCACACGATCGAGGGATACGCAGTATTTT

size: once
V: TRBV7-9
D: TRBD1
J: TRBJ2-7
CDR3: CASSFPGQGPSYEQYF
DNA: TGTGCCAGCAGCTTCCCGGGACAGGGGCCATCCTACGAGCAGTACTTC

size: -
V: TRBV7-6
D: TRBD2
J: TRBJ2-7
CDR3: CASSPRTSGAVPYEQYF
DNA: TGTGCCAGCAGCCCCAGGACTAGCGGGGCCGTCCCCTACGAGCAGTACTTC

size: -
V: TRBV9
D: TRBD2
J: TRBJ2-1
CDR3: CASSVGTSGSYEQFF
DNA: TGTGCCAGCAGCGTAGGGACTAGCGGGAGTTATGAGCAGTTCTTC

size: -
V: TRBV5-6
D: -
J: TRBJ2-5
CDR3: CASSLQLAGKETQYF
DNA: TGTGCCAGCAGCTTACAGCTAGCAGGAAAAGAGACCCAGTACTTC

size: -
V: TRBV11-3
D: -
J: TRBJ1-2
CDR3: CASSPAQGRGYTF
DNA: TGTGCCAGCAGCCCTGCCCAGGGTAGAGGCTACACCTTC

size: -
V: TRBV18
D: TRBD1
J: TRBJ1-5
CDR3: CASSRGTGGQPQHF
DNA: TGTGCCAGCTCAAGGGGGACAGGAGGCCAGCCCCAGCATTTT

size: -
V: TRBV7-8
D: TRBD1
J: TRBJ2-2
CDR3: CASSFRDSNTGELFF
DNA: TGTGCCAGCAGCTTCCGGGACAGCAACACCGGGGAGCTGTTTTTT

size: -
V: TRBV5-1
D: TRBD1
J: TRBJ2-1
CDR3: CASSPGGTGFNEQFF
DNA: TGCGCCAGCAGCCCCGGGGGGACAGGGTTCAATGAGCAGTTCTTC

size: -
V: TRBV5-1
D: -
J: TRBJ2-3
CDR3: CASSLPRSDTDTQYF
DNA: TGCGCCAGCAGCCTCCCGCGGAGTGACACAGATACGCAGTATTTT

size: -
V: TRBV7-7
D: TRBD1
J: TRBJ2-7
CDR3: CASSHGQGASYEQYF
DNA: TGTGCTAGCAGCCACGGACAGGGGGCCTCCTACGAGCAGTACTTC

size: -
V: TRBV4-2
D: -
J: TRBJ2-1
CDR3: CASSHGSAPNQQFF
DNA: TGTGCCAGCAGCCATGGTAGTGCTCCTAACCAGCAGTTCTTC

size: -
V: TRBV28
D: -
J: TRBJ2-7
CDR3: CASSSVTGRGSYEQYF
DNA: TGTGCCAGCAGTTCTGTGACAGGCCGGGGCTCCTACGAGCAGTACTTC

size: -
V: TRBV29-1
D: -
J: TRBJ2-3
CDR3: CSVERRTSAYTQYF
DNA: TGCAGCGTTGAGCGGAGGACCTCGGCCTATACGCAGTATTTT

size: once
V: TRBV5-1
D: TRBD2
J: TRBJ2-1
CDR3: CASSPHLTSGNPPEQFF
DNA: TGCGCCAGCAGCCCGCACCTCACTAGCGGGAACCCACCCGAGCAGTTCTTC

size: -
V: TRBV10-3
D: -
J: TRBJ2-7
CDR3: CAISESMGVEQYF
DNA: TGTGCCATCAGTGAGTCGATGGGAGTCGAGCAGTACTTC

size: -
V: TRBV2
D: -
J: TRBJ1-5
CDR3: CASSQTNSNQPQHF
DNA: TGTGCCAGCAGTCAGACAAATAGCAATCAGCCCCAGCATTTT

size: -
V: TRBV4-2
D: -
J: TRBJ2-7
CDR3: CASSQGGVSYEQYF
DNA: TGTGCCAGCAGCCAAGGGGGGGTATCCTACGAGCAGTACTTC

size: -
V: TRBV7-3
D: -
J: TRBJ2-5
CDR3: CASSWDIGETQYF
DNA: TGTGCCAGCAGCTGGGACATAGGGGAGACCCAGTACTTC

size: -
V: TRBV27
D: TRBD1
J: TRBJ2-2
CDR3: CASSLSGTGVSGELFF
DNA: TGTGCCAGCAGTTTATCCGGGACAGGGGTTTCCGGGGAGCTGTTTTTT

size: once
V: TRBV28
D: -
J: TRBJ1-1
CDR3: CASRPTGLANTEAFF
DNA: TGTGCCAGCAGACCTACGGGACTTGCGAACACTGAAGCTTTCTTT

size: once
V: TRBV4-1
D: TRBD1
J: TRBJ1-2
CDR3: CASSHSRDSYWGYTF
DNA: TGCGCCAGCAGCCATAGTCGGGACAGCTATTGGGGCTACACCTTC

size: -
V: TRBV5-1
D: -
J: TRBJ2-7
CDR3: CASSHSGSGYEQYF
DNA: TGCGCCAGCAGCCACTCCGGGAGCGGTTACGAGCAGTACTTC

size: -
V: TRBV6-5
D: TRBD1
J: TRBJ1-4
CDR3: CASRDRGANEKLFF
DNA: TGTGCCAGCAGGGACAGGGGTGCTAATGAAAAACTGTTTTTT

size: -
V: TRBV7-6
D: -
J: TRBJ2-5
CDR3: CASSLQGGQETQYF
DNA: TGTGCCAGCAGCTTACAGGGAGGACAAGAGACCCAGTACTTC

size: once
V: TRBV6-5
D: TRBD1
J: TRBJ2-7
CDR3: CASSYWGQGRGEQYF
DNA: TGTGCCAGCAGTTACTGGGGACAGGGGAGGGGCGAGCAGTACTTC